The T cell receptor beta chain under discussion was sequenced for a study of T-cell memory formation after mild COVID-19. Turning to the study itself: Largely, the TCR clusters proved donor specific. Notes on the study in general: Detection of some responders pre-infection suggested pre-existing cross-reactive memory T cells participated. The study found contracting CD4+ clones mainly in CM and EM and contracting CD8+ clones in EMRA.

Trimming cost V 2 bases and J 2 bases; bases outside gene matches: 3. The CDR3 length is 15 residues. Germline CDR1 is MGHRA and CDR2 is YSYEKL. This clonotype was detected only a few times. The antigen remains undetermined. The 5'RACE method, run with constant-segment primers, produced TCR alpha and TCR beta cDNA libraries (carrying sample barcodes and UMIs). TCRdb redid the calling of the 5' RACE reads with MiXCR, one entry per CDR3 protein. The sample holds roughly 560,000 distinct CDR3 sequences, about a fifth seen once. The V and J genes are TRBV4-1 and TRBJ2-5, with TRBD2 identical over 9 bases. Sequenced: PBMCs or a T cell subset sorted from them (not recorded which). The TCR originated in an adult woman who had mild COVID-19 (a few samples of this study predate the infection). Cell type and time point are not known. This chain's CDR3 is CASSQLAGPQETQYF. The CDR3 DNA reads TGCGCCAGCAGCCAACTAGCGGGACCACAAGAGACCCAGTACTTC.